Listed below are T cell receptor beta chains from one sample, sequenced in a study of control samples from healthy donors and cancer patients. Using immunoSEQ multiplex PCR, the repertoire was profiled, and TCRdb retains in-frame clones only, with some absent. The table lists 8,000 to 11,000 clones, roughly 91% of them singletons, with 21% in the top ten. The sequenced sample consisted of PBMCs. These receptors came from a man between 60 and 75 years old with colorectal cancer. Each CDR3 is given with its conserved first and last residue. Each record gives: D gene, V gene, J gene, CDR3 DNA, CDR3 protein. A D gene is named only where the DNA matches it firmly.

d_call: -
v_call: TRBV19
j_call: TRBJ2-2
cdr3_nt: TGTGCCAGTAGTCCACAGGGTACCGCGAACACCGGGGAGCTGTTTTTT
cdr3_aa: CASSPQGTANTGELFF

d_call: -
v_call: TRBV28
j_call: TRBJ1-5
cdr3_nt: TGTGCCACCTATACCTGGGGGAATGGCAATCAGCCCCAGCATTTT
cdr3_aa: CATYTWGNGNQPQHF

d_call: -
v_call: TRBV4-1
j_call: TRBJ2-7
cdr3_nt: TGCGCCAGCAGTGAGGGGCCCTCCTACGAGCAGTACTTC
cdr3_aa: CASSEGPSYEQYF

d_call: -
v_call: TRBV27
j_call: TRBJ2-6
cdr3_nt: TGTGCCAGCAGTTTAGTTTGGGTCGGGTTCGGGGCCAACGTCCTGACTTTC
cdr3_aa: CASSLVWVGFGANVLTF

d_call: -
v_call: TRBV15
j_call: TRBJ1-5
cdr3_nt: TGTGCCACCAGCAGAGAGGGATTTAGGCCCCAGCATTTT
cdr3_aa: CATSREGFRPQHF

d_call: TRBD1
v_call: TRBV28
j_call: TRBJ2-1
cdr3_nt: TGTGCCGGCAGTACCGACAGGGAAGGGATCAATGAGCAGTTCTTC
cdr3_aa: CAGSTDREGINEQFF

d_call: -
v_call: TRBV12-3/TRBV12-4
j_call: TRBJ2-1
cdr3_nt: TGTGCCAGCAGTTCAGGGTGGTATGAGCAGTTCTTC
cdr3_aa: CASSSGWYEQFF

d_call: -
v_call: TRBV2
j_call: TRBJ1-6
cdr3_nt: TGTGCCAGCAGTGAAAACGGCGGAAATTCACCCCTCCACTTT
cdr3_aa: CASSENGGNSPLHF

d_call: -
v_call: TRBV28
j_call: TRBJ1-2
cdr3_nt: TGTGCCAGCAGTTGGGCGGATGGCTACACCTTC
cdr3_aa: CASSWADGYTF

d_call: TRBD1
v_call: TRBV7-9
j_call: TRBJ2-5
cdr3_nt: TGTGCCAGCAGCCAACTCGGGACAGGGGATAGAGAGACCCAGTACTTC
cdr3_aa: CASSQLGTGDRETQYF

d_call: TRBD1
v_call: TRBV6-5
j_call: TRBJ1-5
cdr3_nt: TGTGCCAGCAGTTCCTTCCGGGACAGGCAGCCCCAGCATTTT
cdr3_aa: CASSSFRDRQPQHF

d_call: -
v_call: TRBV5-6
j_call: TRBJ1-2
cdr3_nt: TGTGCCAGCAGCTTGACCCGGGACCGTGACTATGGCTACACCTTC
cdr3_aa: CASSLTRDRDYGYTF

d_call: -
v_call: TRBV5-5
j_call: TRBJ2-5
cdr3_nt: TGTGCCAGCAGCCTGGCGGTAGGGGGAGCGTACCAAGAGACCCAGTACTTC
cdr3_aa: CASSLAVGGAYQETQYF

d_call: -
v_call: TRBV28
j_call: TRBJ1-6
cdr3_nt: TGTGCCAGCAGTTTAAGGAACAGGCATAATTCACCCCTCCACTTT
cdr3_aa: CASSLRNRHNSPLHF

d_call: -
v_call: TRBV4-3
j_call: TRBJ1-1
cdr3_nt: TGCGCCAGCAGCCACCGGCAGGACACTGAAGCTTTCTTT
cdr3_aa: CASSHRQDTEAFF

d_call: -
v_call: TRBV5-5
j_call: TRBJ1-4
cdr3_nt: TGTGCCAGCAGGGGACGGAGCATTAATGAAAAACTGTTTTTT
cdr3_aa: CASRGRSINEKLFF

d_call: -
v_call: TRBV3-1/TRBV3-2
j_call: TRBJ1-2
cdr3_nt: TGTGCCAGCAGCCGCCAGTTTGGCTACACCTTC
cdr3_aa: CASSRQFGYTF

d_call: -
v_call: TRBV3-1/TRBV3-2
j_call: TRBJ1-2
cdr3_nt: TGTGCCAGCAGCCAAAAATCGGGGGGCTTGTTATATGGCTACACCTTC
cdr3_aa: CASSQKSGGLLYGYTF

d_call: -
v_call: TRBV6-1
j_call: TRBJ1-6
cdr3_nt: TGTGCCAGCAGTGAGCGGGACGGCGGGTACTTT
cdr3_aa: CASSERDGGYF

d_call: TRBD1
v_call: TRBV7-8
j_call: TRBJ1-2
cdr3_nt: TGTGCCAGCAGCTCCCAGGGGGTACGGGTCGCAGGTCGGAATGGCTACACCTTC
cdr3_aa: CASSSQGVRVAGRNGYTF